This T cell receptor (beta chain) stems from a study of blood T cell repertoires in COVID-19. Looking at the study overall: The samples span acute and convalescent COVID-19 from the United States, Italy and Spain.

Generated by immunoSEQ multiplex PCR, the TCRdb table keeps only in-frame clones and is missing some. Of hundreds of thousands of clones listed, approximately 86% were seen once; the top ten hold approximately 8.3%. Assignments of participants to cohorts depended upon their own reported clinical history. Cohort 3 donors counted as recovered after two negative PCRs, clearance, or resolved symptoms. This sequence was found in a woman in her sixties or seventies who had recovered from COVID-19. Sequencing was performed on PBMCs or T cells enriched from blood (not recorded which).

CDR3: CASSLGAPYTEAFF. The CDR3 DNA is TGTGCCAGCAGTTTAGGAGCTCCTTACACTGAAGCTTTCTTT. The V and J genes are TRBV27 and TRBJ1-1; no reliable D call. This CDR3 spans 14 amino acids. V shed 2 bases and J shed 3 bases, with 10 bases lying between them. Germline CDR1 is MNHEY and CDR2 is SMNVEV (reference sequence).